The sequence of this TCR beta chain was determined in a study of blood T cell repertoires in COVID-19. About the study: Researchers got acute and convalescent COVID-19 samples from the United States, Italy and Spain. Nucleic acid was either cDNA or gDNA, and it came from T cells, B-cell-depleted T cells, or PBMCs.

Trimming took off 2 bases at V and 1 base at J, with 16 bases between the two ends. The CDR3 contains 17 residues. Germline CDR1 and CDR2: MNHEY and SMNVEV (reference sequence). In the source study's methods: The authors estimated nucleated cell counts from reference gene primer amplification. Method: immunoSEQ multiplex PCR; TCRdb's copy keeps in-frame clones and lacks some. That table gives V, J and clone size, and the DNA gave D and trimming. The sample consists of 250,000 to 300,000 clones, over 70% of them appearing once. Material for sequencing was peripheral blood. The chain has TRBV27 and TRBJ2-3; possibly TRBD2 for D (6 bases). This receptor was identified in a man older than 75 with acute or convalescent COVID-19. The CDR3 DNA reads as TGTGCCAGCAGTTTAGGCGGGGCCAGACTCGGCACAGATACGCAGTATTTT. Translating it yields CASSLGGARLGTDTQYF.